These T cell receptor beta chains were read from a single sample in a study of control samples from healthy donors and cancer patients. Assay: immunoSEQ multiplex PCR; the TCRdb copy retains only in-frame clones and omits some. The sample includes over 200,000 clones, around 80% of them seen just once. Source material: PBMCs. The receptors were sampled from a woman aged 55-75 years with lung cancer. Both conserved end residues are part of each CDR3. D genes are given only for firm matches. Clone size appears in some rows only: once, few, many, or a class for an expanded clone.

d_call,clone_size,v_call,j_call,cdr3_aa,cdr3_nt
-,few,TRBV5-6,TRBJ1-4,CASSLRTAYNEKLFF,TGTGCCAGCAGCCTCCGGACAGCCTATAATGAAAAACTGTTTTTT
-,-,TRBV6-5,TRBJ1-2,CASFLSWGTNYGYTF,-
-,-,TRBV28,TRBJ1-2,CASSSPGGNYGYTF,TGTGCCAGCAGTTCCCCGGGGGGTAACTATGGCTACACCTTC
-,-,TRBV10-2,TRBJ1-3,CASSAGNPSSGNTIYF,TGCGCCAGCAGTGCGGGTAATCCGAGCTCTGGAAACACCATATATTTT
TRBD1,-,TRBV19,TRBJ1-5,CASRETGEVQPQHF,TGTGCCAGTAGAGAAACAGGGGAAGTACAGCCCCAGCATTTT
-,-,TRBV7-3,TRBJ2-2,CASSLMGGPSAGELFF,TGTGCCAGCAGCTTAATGGGGGGACCTTCTGCCGGGGAGCTGTTTTTT
TRBD1,once,TRBV10-1,TRBJ2-7,CASSSGTENYEQYF,TGCGCCAGCAGTTCCGGGACAGAAAACTACGAGCAGTACTTC
-,once,TRBV6-5,TRBJ2-5,CASSYARTIGTQYF,TGTGCCAGCAGTTACGCCAGAACGATCGGGACCCAGTACTTC
-,-,TRBV10-2,TRBJ2-5,CASSEHTTVTQYF,TGCGCCAGCAGTGAGCACACGACAGTAACACAGTACTTC
TRBD1,-,TRBV4-1,TRBJ1-3,CASSRDRGYGNTIYF,TGCGCCAGCAGCCGGGACAGGGGATATGGAAACACCATATATTTT
TRBD1,-,TRBV6-6,TRBJ2-1,CASGQGPYNEQFF,TGTGCCAGCGGACAGGGCCCCTACAATGAGCAGTTCTTC
-,-,TRBV12-3/TRBV12-4,TRBJ2-7,CASSWRGQQYF,TGTGCCAGCAGCTGGCGAGGACAGCAGTACTTC
-,-,TRBV5-4,TRBJ2-1,CASSFKSGAYLEQFF,TGTGCCAGCAGCTTTAAAAGCGGAGCCTATTTGGAGCAGTTCTTC
TRBD2,-,TRBV12-3/TRBV12-4,TRBJ2-1,CASGTSGLSEQFF,TGTGCCAGTGGGACTAGCGGGCTAAGTGAGCAGTTCTTC
-,-,TRBV27,TRBJ2-1,CASSFLGPFDEQFF,TGTGCCAGCAGTTTTCTCGGACCCTTCGATGAGCAGTTCTTC
TRBD2,-,TRBV20-1,TRBJ2-1,CSASKTSGSDEQFF,TGCAGTGCTAGTAAGACTAGCGGGAGCGATGAGCAGTTCTTC
TRBD1,-,TRBV15,TRBJ1-6,CATSREDRDSSPLHF,TGTGCCACCAGCAGAGAGGACAGGGATAGCTCACCCCTCCACTTT
-,-,TRBV6-1,TRBJ1-5,CASSEAHRQSNQPQHF,TGTGCCAGCAGTGAAGCGCACCGACAGAGCAATCAGCCCCAGCATTTT
TRBD1,-,TRBV28,TRBJ1-2,CASGLGQLIGYTF,TGTGCCAGCGGCCTGGGACAGCTCATAGGCTACACCTTC
-,-,TRBV5-1,TRBJ2-1,CASSPDPTAYNEQFF,TGCGCCAGCAGTCCGGACCCGACCGCTTACAATGAGCAGTTCTTC
TRBD2,-,TRBV2,TRBJ2-1,CASSPLAGGGEQFF,TGTGCCAGCAGCCCACTAGCGGGAGGGGGTGAGCAGTTCTTC
TRBD1,once,TRBV2,TRBJ1-3,CASSAHRGISGNTIYF,TGTGCCAGCAGCGCCCACAGGGGGATCTCTGGAAACACCATATATTTT
TRBD1,-,TRBV29-1,TRBJ1-2,CSVEGHRGFYGYTF,TGCAGCGTTGAAGGCCACAGGGGATTCTATGGCTACACCTTC
TRBD2,-,TRBV6-1,TRBJ2-2,CASSDYSGRGATGELFF,TGTGCCAGCAGTGATTATAGCGGGAGGGGAGCCACCGGGGAGCTGTTTTTT
-,-,TRBV6-5,TRBJ1-1,CASSFDTNTEAFF,TGTGCCAGCAGTTTTGACACGAACACTGAAGCTTTCTTT
TRBD2,-,TRBV11-2,TRBJ2-7,CASSLDRGGGRAYEQYF,TGTGCCAGCAGCTTAGATAGAGGCGGCGGGAGGGCCTACGAGCAGTACTTC
-,-,TRBV9,TRBJ2-3,CASSAIGGVASDTQYF,TGTGCCAGCAGCGCAATCGGCGGGGTAGCGTCAGATACGCAGTATTTT
-,-,TRBV18,TRBJ1-4,CASSPPGRTNEKLFF,TGTGCCAGCTCACCTCCGGGACGGACAAATGAAAAACTGTTTTTT
-,few,TRBV19,TRBJ2-1,CASSISSGAGPYNEQFF,TGTGCCAGTAGTATAAGTTCAGGGGCAGGGCCCTACAATGAGCAGTTCTTC
TRBD2,-,TRBV11-2,TRBJ2-1,CASSLLAVKNNEQFF,TGTGCCAGCAGCCTTCTAGCGGTAAAAAACAATGAGCAGTTCTTC
TRBD1,few,TRBV6-1,TRBJ1-3,CASSEAGGGNTIYF,TGTGCCAGCAGTGAAGCAGGGGGCGGAAACACCATATATTTT
TRBD1,-,TRBV5-4,TRBJ2-1,CASRTPGQGIIEQFF,TGTGCCAGCCGTACTCCGGGACAGGGGATAATTGAGCAGTTCTTC
TRBD1,-,TRBV5-1,TRBJ1-1,CASSRDRWNTEAFF,TGCGCCAGCAGCCGGGACAGGTGGAACACTGAAGCTTTCTTT
-,-,TRBV7-9,TRBJ2-3,CASSLGGEGTDTQYF,TGTGCCAGCAGCTTAGGGGGGGAAGGCACAGATACGCAGTATTTT
TRBD1,-,TRBV5-1,TRBJ1-1,CASSLAGQGRSEAFF,TGCGCCAGCAGCTTGGCGGGACAGGGCCGATCTGAAGCTTTCTTT
-,-,TRBV28,TRBJ1-3,CASSTPYGNTIYF,TGTGCCAGCAGTACCCCGTATGGAAACACCATATATTTT
-,-,TRBV18,TRBJ1-6,CASSPRRDDNSPLHF,TGTGCCAGCTCACCACGCAGAGACGATAATTCACCCCTCCACTTT
TRBD2,-,TRBV30,TRBJ2-2,CAWSVLAGIGELFF,TGTGCCTGGAGTGTACTAGCGGGAATCGGGGAGCTGTTTTTT
-,-,TRBV4-2,TRBJ2-1,CASSQVRGGTTYNEQFF,TGTGCCAGCAGCCAAGTTAGGGGGGGAACTACTTACAATGAGCAGTTCTTC
TRBD1,-,TRBV6-6,TRBJ2-5,CASVNAGTGVSSPQYF,TGTGCCAGCGTCAACGCCGGGACAGGGGTGTCCTCGCCCCAGTACTTC
TRBD2,-,TRBV7-2,TRBJ2-1,CASSFTSAYNEQFF,TGTGCCAGCAGCTTCACTAGCGCTTACAATGAGCAGTTCTTC
TRBD1,-,TRBV6-6,TRBJ2-7,CASSPGTVYEQYF,TGTGCCAGCAGTCCGGGGACAGTGTACGAGCAGTACTTC
-,-,TRBV7-3,TRBJ1-1,CASSVSRNTEAFF,TGTGCCAGCAGCGTAAGCCGGAACACTGAAGCTTTCTTT
TRBD1,-,TRBV5-1,TRBJ1-1,CASSLGWGTANTEAFF,TGCGCCAGCAGCTTGGGCTGGGGGACAGCTAACACTGAAGCTTTCTTT
-,few,TRBV6-4,TRBJ2-1,CASSAQGVNEQFF,TGTGCCAGCAGCGCTCAGGGAGTCAATGAGCAGTTCTTC
TRBD1,-,TRBV5-3,TRBJ1-1,CARSYALKVSGQGNTEAFF,TGTGCCAGAAGCTACGCCTTGAAAGTTTCCGGACAGGGGAACACTGAAGCTTTCTTT
-,-,TRBV3-1/TRBV3-2,TRBJ1-3,CATTDSSGNTIYF,TGTGCCACGACGGACTCCTCTGGAAACACCATATATTTT
-,-,TRBV2,TRBJ1-1,CASSEVGGLINTEAFF,TGTGCCAGCAGTGAAGTGGGGGGGCTTATCAACACTGAAGCTTTCTTT
-,-,TRBV2,TRBJ2-7,CASTSSYEQYF,TGTGCCAGCACGAGTTCCTACGAGCAGTACTTC
-,-,TRBV27,TRBJ2-1,CASSPDRADNEQFF,TGTGCCAGCAGCCCAGACAGAGCCGACAATGAGCAGTTCTTC
-,-,TRBV7-8,TRBJ1-1,CASSLVGGFEAFF,TGTGCCAGCAGCTTAGTGGGGGGTTTTGAAGCTTTCTTT
-,-,TRBV3-1/TRBV3-2,TRBJ2-2,CASSQGRTPGELFF,TGTGCCAGCAGCCAAGGGCGGACCCCCGGGGAGCTGTTTTTT
TRBD1,once,TRBV9,TRBJ2-2,CASSVKQGSTGELFF,TGTGCCAGCAGCGTAAAACAGGGGAGTACCGGGGAGCTGTTTTTT
TRBD1,-,TRBV7-3,TRBJ1-1,CASSFRGGEVNTEAFF,TGTGCCAGCAGCTTTAGAGGGGGCGAAGTGAACACTGAAGCTTTCTTT
-,-,TRBV12-3/TRBV12-4,TRBJ1-1,CASRTGYTEAFF,TGTGCCAGCAGGACCGGCTACACTGAAGCTTTCTTT
-,-,TRBV30,TRBJ1-5,CAWSVEGDSNQPQHF,TGTGCCTGGAGTGTTGAGGGTGATAGCAATCAGCCCCAGCATTTT
-,-,TRBV7-9,TRBJ2-7,CASSPWEAGGRRRGGEQYF,TGTGCCAGCAGCCCATGGGAAGCGGGCGGGCGGCGGAGGGGCGGCGAGCAGTACTTC